The next 11 T cell receptor beta chains were all read from a single sample in a study of blood T cell repertoires in COVID-19. Sequencing used immunoSEQ multiplex PCR; TCRdb keeps in-frame clones, though not all of them. This sample has fewer than 90,000 clones; around 88% occur once, and the top ten carry over 0.45%. The sequenced material came from peripheral blood. The source is a man aged 55 to 70 with acute or convalescent COVID-19.

This chain uses TRBV25-1 with TRBJ2-1, with 7 bases aligning to TRBD2. The CDR3 runs to 14 residues. Trimming cost V 2 bases and J 6 bases; bases outside gene matches: 4. Germline V gives CDR1 MGHDK, CDR2 SYGVNS. CDR3 nucleotide sequence: TGTGCCAGCAGTGAAGCCGGGACTACCAATGAGCAGTTCTTC. Its translation: CASSEAGTTNEQFF.

This chain uses TRBV29-1 with TRBJ2-7; 10 bases are shared with TRBD1. Germline V CDR1 and CDR2: SQVTM, ANQGSEA. The CDR3 runs to 15 residues. The trim removed 0 bases at V and 2 bases at J, leaving 4 bases unmatched. This chain's CDR3 is CSVEDLGQGTYEQYF. CDR3 nucleotides: TGCAGCGTTGAAGATCTGGGACAGGGGACCTACGAGCAGTACTTC.

The rearrangement uses TRBV2 and TRBJ1-6, with 8 bases fitting TRBD1. The CDR3 totals 14 residues. Germline V lookup: CDR1 SNHLY, CDR2 FYNNEI. With 5 bases clipped from V and 9 bases from J, the junction kept 6 bases outside the gene matches. CDR3 coding DNA: TGTGCCAGCAGTTTCACAGGGGGGACTTCACCCCTCCACTTT. It translates to CASSFTGGTSPLHF.

The rearrangement uses TRBV5-6 and TRBJ2-3, with a possible D match to TRBD1 (6 bases). Germline values: CDR1 SGHDT, CDR2 YYEEEE. The CDR3 sequence is 12 residues long. V was pared by 5 bases and J by 7 bases, with 11 bases between. The CDR3 loop reads CASRRQANTQYF. The CDR3 DNA reads TGTGCCAGCAGGAGACAGGCCAATACGCAGTATTTT.

The chain has TRBV12-5 and TRBJ2-5; D is ambiguous. Germline CDR1 LGHNT, CDR2 FRNRAP. The V end was cut by 6 bases, the J end by 0 bases, with 17 bases between. The CDR3 runs 16 residues. The CDR3 reads CASGPTLKRDQETQYF. The DNA of the CDR3 is TGTGCTAGTGGCCCTACCCTTAAACGGGACCAAGAGACCCAGTACTTC.

In DNA, the CDR3 is TGTGCCAGTACCACAGGGACAGGGAGGAATGAGCAGTTCTTC. It codes for CASTTGTGRNEQFF. The chain couples TRBV19 to TRBJ2-1, with 9 positions matching TRBD1. The germline gives CDR1 LNHDA, CDR2 SQIVND (reference sequence). The V segment lost 7 bases and the J segment 7 bases; nucleotides outside the gene matches: 8. The CDR3 runs 14 residues.

This chain joins TRBV5-1 and TRBJ2-7; possibly TRBD1 for D (6 bases). Germline loops: CDR1 SGHRS, CDR2 YFSETQ. Trimming pared 0 bases from V and 3 bases from J, leaving 13 bases between. This CDR3 comprises 15 residues. This chain's CDR3 is CASSLAGQSFYEQYF. For the CDR3, the DNA is TGCGCCAGCAGCTTGGCCGGACAGTCTTTCTACGAGCAGTACTTC. The full variable domain, in which reference TRBV5-1 and TRBJ2-7 provide the parts outside the CDR3, is KAGVTQTPRYLIKTRGQQVTLSCSPISGHRSVSWYQQTPGQGLQFLFEYFSETQRNKGNFPGRFSGRQFSNSRSEMNVSTLELGDSALYLCASSLAGQSFYEQYFGPGTRLTVT.

The rearrangement joins TRBV11-2 to TRBJ2-3; D ambiguous. Trimming took off 2 bases at V and 3 bases at J, with 9 bases between the two ends. The germline CDR1 and CDR2 sequences are SGHAT and FQNNGV. The CDR3 sequence is 14 residues long. CDR3 sequence (DNA): TGTGCCAGCAGCTTAATGGAGTCTACAGATACGCAGTATTTT. This codes for CASSLMESTDTQYF.

The chain carries TRBV29-1 and TRBJ2-4, with 8 bases fitting TRBD1. Trimming took 3 bases from V and 6 from J; bases not matched to a gene: 4. The CDR3 consists of 13 residues. Germline CDR1 and CDR2: SQVTM and ANQGSEA. The CDR3 sequence is CSVDWTGRNIQYF. The DNA for the CDR3 is TGCAGCGTTGATTGGACAGGGAGAAACATTCAGTACTTC. Together with reference TRBV29-1 and TRBJ2-4, the CDR3 gives the full variable domain: SAVISQKPSRDICQRGTSLTIQCQVDSQVTMMFWYRQQPGQSLTLIATANQGSEATYESGFVIDKFPISRPNLTFSTLTVSNMSPEDSSIYLCSVDWTGRNIQYFGAGTRLSVL.

The gene calls are TRBV27 and TRBJ2-7, with 7 bases that match TRBD2. Germline CDR1 MNHEY, CDR2 SMNVEV (reference sequence). The CDR3 runs to 15 residues. J was trimmed by 3 bases and V by 10 bases; bases with no gene match: 15. This CDR3 reads CATSREAVLNYEQYF. The CDR3 nucleotides read TGTGCCACCTCCCGGGAGGCTGTCCTCAACTACGAGCAGTACTTC.

V and J are TRBV13 and TRBJ2-3; 10 nucleotides agree with TRBD2. The V segment lost 4 bases and the J segment 0 bases; nucleotides outside the gene matches: 7. The CDR3 has 17 residues. Germline values: CDR1 PRHDT, CDR2 FYEKMQ (reference sequence). The CDR3 nucleotides are TGTGCCAGCAGCTCCTATAGCGGGAGGACTAGCACAGATACGCAGTATTTT. This translates into CASSSYSGRTSTDTQYF.